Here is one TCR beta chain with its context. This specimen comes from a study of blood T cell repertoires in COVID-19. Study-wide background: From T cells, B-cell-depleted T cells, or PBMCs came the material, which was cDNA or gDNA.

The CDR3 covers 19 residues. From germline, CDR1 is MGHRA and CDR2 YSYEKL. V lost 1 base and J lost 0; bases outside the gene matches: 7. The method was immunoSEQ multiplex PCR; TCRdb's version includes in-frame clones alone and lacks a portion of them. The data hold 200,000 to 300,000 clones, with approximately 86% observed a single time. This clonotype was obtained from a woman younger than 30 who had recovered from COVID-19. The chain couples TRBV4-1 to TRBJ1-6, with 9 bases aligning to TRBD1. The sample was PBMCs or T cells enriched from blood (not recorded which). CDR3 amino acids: CASSQGPGQGSSYNSPLHF. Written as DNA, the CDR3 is TGCGCCAGCAGCCAAGGACCGGGACAGGGAAGCTCCTATAATTCACCCCTCCACTTT.